The 10 T cell receptor beta chains given below trace back to one sample, sequenced in a study of T cell changes during pregnancy in multiple sclerosis. TCRdb's table, derived via immunoSEQ multiplex PCR, lists solely in-frame clones and lacks some. The sample has tens of thousands of clones; around 94% are singletons. The material was peripheral blood, obtained in the second trimester of pregnancy. Receptors originate from a female donor in good health, enrolled as a control in a pregnancy study.

The rearrangement uses TRBV21-1 and TRBJ1-2; the table names TRBD1, a call not compared with the DNA. TRBV21-1 is classified as a pseudogene. CDR3 length equals 12 residues. CDR3 in amino acids: CASPQGSHGYTF. For the CDR3, the DNA is TGTGCCAGCCCGCAGGGATCTCATGGCTACACCTTC.

This rearrangement joins TRBV7-9 to TRBJ1-5; tentative D call: TRBD1 (5 bases). The V and J ends lost 8 bases and 5 bases respectively, with 13 bases between them. Germline V gives CDR1 SEHNR, CDR2 FQNEAQ (reference sequence). This CDR3 is built from 13 residues. The CDR3 DNA reads as TGTGCCAGCGGGGGGGATTTTCATCAGCCCCAGCATTTT. It specifies CASGGDFHQPQHF.

The gene calls are TRBV19 and TRBJ2-3; D gene uncertain. CDR1 LNHDA and CDR2 SQIVND come from the germline V gene (reference sequence). The CDR3 sequence is 13 residues long. V lost 0 bases, J lost 3 bases, and 4 bases lay in between. As DNA, the CDR3 is TGTGCCAGTAGTATAGATTCAACAGATACGCAGTATTTT. It specifies CASSIDSTDTQYF.

The chain uses TRBV9 and TRBJ2-3; 7 bases fit TRBD2. This CDR3 contains 15 residues. V was pared by 0 bases and J by 5 bases, with 6 bases of the junction left unmatched. Germline assignment: CDR1 SGDLS and CDR2 YYNGEE. The CDR3 coding sequence is TGTGCCAGCAGCGTAGCGGGGGGTATTAAAGATACGCAGTATTTT. Translation: CASSVAGGIKDTQYF.

The rearrangement links TRBV30 to TRBJ1-4; a weak D match, TRBD1 (5 bases). Germline V gives CDR1 GTSNPN, CDR2 SVGIG (reference sequence). V lost 3 bases and J lost 0, with 17 bases in between. The CDR3 sequence is 17 residues long. DNA of the CDR3: TGTGCCTGGAGAGCCAGGGAAGGGCTTCCAACTAATGAAAAACTGTTTTTT. It codes for CAWRAREGLPTNEKLFF.

The chain's CDR3 is CASSTSGTHYNEQFF. Here the CDR3 DNA reads TGTGCCAGCAGCACTTCCGGGACACATTACAATGAGCAGTTCTTC. V and J are TRBV9 and TRBJ2-1; the D gene is possibly TRBD1 (6 bases). Germline CDR1 and CDR2: SGDLS and YYNGEE. Trimming left V 4 bases short and J 4 bases short, with 15 bases between. This CDR3 is built from 15 residues.

The CDR3 sequence is CASRRRDRESDTQYF. CDR3 sequence (DNA): TGTGCCAGCAGGCGCCGGGACAGGGAATCAGATACGCAGTATTTT. This rearrangement joins TRBV5-4 to TRBJ2-3, with 9 bases identical to TRBD1. V gave up 5 bases and J gave up 4 bases; unmatched junction bases: 8. The germline CDR1 and CDR2 sequences are SGHNT and YYREEE (reference sequence). CDR3 length: 15 residues.

The chain carries TRBV2 and TRBJ2-7, with TRBD1 matching over 10 bases. This CDR3 has 14 amino acids. V was pared by 6 bases and J by 2 bases, with 4 bases of the junction left unmatched. Looked up from germline, CDR1 is SNHLY and CDR2 is FYNNEI. The CDR3 sequence is CASSAGTGAYEQYF. CDR3 DNA sequence: TGTGCCAGCAGCGCCGGGACAGGGGCCTACGAGCAGTACTTC.

V is TRBV5-4 and J is TRBJ1-1; D possibly corresponds to TRBD1 (6 bases). The CDR3 length is 13 residues. Looked up from germline, CDR1 is SGHNT and CDR2 is YYREEE (reference sequence). Trimming removed 5 bases at V and 7 bases at J, with 15 bases between. The CDR3 loop reads CASRAQGKDEAFF. CDR3 DNA: TGTGCCAGCAGGGCACAGGGTAAGGATGAAGCTTTCTTT.

V and J are TRBV10-3 and TRBJ1-4; the D gene is possibly TRBD1 (5 bases). Germline loops: CDR1 ENHRY, CDR2 SYGVKD. Trimming shortened V by 3 bases and J by 1 base, and 6 bases separated the two germline ends. This CDR3 contains 14 residues. The CDR3 loop reads CAISDGGTNEKLFF. In nucleotides, the CDR3 is TGTGCCATCAGTGACGGGGGAACTAATGAAAAACTGTTTTTT.